This TCR beta chain was found in a study of patients and donors after allogeneic stem cell transplantation. The germline gives CDR1 SGDLS, CDR2 YYNGEE. Unmatched junction bases numbered 6, after V lost 3 bases and J lost 2 bases. This CDR3 has 16 residues. MiXCR, run by TCRdb on the RT-PCR reads, gives a single entry per CDR3 protein. The table shows some 880,000 distinct CDR3 sequences, with 15% to 20% occurring only once. Input material: blood, either unsorted or a sorted T cell fraction (not recorded which). The genes are TRBV9 and TRBJ2-2, with TRBD2 matching over 8 bases. The receptor was derived from a human donor who was either an allogeneic HSCT recipient or a stem cell or donor lymphocyte infusion donor (not recorded which). It is not recorded whose cells these are; they may come from a transplant donor. CDR3 protein: CASSDPVAGNTGELFF. Here the CDR3 DNA reads TGTGCCAGCAGCGACCCAGTAGCGGGAAACACCGGGGAGCTGTTTTTT.